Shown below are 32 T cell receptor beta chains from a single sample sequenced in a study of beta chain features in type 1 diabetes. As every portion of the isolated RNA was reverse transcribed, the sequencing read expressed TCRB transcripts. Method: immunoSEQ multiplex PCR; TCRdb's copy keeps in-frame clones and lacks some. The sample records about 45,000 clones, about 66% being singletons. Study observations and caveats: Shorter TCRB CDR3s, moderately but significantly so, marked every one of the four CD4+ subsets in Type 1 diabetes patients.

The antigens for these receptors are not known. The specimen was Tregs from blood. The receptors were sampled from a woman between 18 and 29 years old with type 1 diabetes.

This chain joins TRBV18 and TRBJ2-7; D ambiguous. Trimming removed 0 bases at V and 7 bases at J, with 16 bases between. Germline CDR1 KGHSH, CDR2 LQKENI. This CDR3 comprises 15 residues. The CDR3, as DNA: TGTGCCAGCTCACCACCCCGGCTAGGTACTGAAGAGCAGTACTTC. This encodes CASSPPRLGTEEQYF.

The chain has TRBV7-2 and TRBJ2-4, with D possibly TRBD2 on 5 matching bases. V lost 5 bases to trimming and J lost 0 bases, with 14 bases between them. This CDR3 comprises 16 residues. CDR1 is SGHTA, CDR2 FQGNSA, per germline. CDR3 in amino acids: CASSLYNGLAKNIQYF. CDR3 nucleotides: TGTGCCAGCAGCCTGTATAACGGACTAGCCAAAAACATTCAGTACTTC.

This CDR3 is CASSYSLAEREQFF. The CDR3 DNA sequence: TGTGCCAGCAGTTACTCGCTTGCGGAGAGGGAGCAGTTCTTC. This sequence joins TRBV6-5 and TRBJ2-1; D is unclear. Germline CDR1 is MNHEY and CDR2 is SVGAGI. CDR3 size: 14 residues. V was clipped by 0 bases and J by 10 bases, with 13 bases between them.

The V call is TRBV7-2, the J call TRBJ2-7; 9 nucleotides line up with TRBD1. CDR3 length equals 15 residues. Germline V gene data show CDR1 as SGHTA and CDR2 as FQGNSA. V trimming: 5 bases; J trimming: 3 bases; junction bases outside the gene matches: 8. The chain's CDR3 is CASSHTGGSFYEQYF. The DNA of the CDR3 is TGTGCCAGCAGCCACACAGGGGGCTCCTTCTACGAGCAGTACTTC.

The CDR3 loop reads CASSLTGGANTGELFF. DNA for the CDR3: TGTGCCAGCAGCCTGACAGGGGGCGCGAACACCGGGGAGCTGTTTTTT. The chain carries TRBV5-4 and TRBJ2-2; TRBD1 aligns across 10 bases. This CDR3 has 16 amino acids. Germline CDR1 and CDR2: SGHNT and YYREEE (reference sequence). J was trimmed by 0 bases and V by 4 bases; bases with no gene match: 3.

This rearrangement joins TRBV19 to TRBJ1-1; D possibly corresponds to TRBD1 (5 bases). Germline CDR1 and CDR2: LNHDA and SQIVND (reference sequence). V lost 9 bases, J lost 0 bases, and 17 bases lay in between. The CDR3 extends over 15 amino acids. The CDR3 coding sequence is TGTGCCAGCCTGGGGGGACCGATTATGAACACTGAAGCTTTCTTT. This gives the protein CASLGGPIMNTEAFF. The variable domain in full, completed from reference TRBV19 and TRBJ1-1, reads DGGITQSPKYLFRKEGQNVTLSCEQNLNHDAMYWYRQDPGQGLRLIYYSQIVNDFQKGDIAEGYSVSREKKESFPLTVTSAQKNPTAFYLCASLGGPIMNTEAFFGQGTRLTVV.

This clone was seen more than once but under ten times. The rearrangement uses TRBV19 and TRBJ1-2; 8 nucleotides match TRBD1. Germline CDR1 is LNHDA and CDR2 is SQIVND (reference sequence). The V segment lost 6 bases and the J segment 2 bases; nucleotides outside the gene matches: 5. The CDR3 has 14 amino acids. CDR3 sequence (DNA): TGTGCCAGTAGGACACAGGGGGGGAACTATGGCTACACCTTC. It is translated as CASRTQGGNYGYTF.

CDR3 residues: CASSLNPGTGYEQYF. CDR3 coding DNA: TGTGCCAGCAGCTTAAATCCCGGGACAGGCTACGAGCAGTACTTC. The rearrangement joins TRBV7-6 to TRBJ2-7; 8 bases line up with TRBD1. CDR3 size: 15 residues. V lost 2 bases to trimming and J lost 3 bases; unmatched junction nucleotides: 6. Per the germline V gene, CDR1 is SGHVS and CDR2 is FNYEAQ. Based on the CDR3 plus reference TRBV7-6 and TRBJ2-7, the full variable domain is GAGVSQSPRYKVTKRGQDVALRCDPISGHVSLYWYRQALGQGPEFLTYFNYEAQQDKSGLPNDRFSAERPEGSISTLTIQRTEQRDSAMYRCASSLNPGTGYEQYFGPGTRLTVT.

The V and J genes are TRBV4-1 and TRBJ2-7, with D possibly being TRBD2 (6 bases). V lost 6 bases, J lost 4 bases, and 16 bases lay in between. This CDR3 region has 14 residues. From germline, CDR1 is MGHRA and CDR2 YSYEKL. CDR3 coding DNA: TGCGCCAGCAGTAGACAAGGTGGGGGGTACGAGCAGTACTTC. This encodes CASSRQGGGYEQYF.

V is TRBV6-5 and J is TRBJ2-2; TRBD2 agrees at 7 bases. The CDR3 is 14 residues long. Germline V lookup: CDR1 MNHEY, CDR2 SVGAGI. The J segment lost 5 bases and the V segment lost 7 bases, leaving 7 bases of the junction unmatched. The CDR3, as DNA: TGTGCCAGCATTGGGGCGGGGGAAACCGGGGAGCTGTTTTTT. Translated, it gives CASIGAGETGELFF.

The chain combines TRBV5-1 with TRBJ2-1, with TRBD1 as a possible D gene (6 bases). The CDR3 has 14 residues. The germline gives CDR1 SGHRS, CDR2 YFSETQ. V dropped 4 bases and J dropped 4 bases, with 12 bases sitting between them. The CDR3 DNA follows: TGCGCCAGCAGCCAGCAACAGGGTTACAATGAGCAGTTCTTC. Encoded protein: CASSQQQGYNEQFF.

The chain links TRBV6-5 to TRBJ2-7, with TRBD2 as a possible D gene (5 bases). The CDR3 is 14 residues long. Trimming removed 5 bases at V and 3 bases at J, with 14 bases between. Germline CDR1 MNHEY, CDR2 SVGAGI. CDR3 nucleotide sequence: TGTGCCAGCAGTAGAACACTTCGGGACTACGAGCAGTACTTC. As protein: CASSRTLRDYEQYF.

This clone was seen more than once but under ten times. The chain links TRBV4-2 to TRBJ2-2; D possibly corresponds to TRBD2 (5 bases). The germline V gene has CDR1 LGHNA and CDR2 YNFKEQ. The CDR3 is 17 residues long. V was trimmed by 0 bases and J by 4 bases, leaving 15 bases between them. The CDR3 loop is CASSQEPLRGPTGELFF. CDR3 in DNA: TGTGCCAGCAGCCAAGAGCCCCTCCGGGGTCCCACCGGGGAGCTGTTTTTT.

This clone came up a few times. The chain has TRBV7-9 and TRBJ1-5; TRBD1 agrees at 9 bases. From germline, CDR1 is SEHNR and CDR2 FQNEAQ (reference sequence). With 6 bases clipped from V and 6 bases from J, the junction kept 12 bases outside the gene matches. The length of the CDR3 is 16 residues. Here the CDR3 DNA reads TGTGCCAGCAGTCCGGAGACAGGGGGAGAAGGTCAGCCCCAGCATTTT. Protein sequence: CASSPETGGEGQPQHF.

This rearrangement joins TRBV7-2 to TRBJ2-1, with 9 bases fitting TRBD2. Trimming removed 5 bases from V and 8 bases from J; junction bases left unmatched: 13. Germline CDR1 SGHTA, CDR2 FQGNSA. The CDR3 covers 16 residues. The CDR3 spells CASSERGAGGMDEQFF. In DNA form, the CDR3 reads TGTGCCAGCAGCGAACGGGGAGCGGGGGGAATGGATGAGCAGTTCTTC.

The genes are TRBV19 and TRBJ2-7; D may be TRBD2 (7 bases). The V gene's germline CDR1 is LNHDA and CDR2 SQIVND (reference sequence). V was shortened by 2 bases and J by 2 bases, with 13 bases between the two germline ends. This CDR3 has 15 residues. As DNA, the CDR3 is TGTGCCAGTAGTATATCCTCCGGGGGGCCCTACGAGCAGTACTTC. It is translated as CASSISSGGPYEQYF.

The CDR3 spells CASSFHRGRVAFF. The CDR3 DNA reads as TGTGCCAGCAGCTTCCACAGGGGAAGGGTGGCTTTCTTT. The chain combines TRBV11-2 with TRBJ1-1, with TRBD1 matching over 7 bases. With V trimmed by 3 bases and J by 11 bases, 9 bases remained unmatched. CDR1 is SGHAT and CDR2 is FQNNGV in the germline V gene. This CDR3 region has 13 residues.

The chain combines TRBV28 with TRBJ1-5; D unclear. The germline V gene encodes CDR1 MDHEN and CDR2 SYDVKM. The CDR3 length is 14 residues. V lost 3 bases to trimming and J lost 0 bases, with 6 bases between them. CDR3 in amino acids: CASSFGLSNQPQHF. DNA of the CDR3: TGTGCCAGCAGTTTTGGGCTTAGCAATCAGCCCCAGCATTTT.

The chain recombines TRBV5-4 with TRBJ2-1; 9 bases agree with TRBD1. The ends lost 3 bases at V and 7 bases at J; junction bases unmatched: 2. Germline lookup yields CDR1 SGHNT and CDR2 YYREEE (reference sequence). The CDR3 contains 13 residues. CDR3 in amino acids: CASSSTGGNEQFF. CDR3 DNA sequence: TGTGCCAGCAGCTCGACAGGGGGGAATGAGCAGTTCTTC.

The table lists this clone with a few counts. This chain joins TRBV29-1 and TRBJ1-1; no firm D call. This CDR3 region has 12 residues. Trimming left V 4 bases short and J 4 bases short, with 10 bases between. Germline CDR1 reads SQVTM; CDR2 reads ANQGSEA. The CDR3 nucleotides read TGCAGCGTTGTGCCGGGGATCACTGAAGCTTTCTTT. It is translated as CSVVPGITEAFF.

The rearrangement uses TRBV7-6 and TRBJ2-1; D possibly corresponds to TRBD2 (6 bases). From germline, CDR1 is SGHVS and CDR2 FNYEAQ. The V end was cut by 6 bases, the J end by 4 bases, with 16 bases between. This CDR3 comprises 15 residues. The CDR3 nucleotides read TGTGCCAGCAGTTCCCCCCGGGGGAATTACAATGAGCAGTTCTTC. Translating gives CASSSPRGNYNEQFF.

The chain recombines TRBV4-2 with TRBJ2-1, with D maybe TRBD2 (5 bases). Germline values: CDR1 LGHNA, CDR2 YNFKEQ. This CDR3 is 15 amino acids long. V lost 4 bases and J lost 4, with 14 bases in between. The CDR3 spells CASSRGLLGYNEQFF. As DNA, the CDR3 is TGTGCCAGCAGCCGAGGACTGCTGGGGTACAATGAGCAGTTCTTC.

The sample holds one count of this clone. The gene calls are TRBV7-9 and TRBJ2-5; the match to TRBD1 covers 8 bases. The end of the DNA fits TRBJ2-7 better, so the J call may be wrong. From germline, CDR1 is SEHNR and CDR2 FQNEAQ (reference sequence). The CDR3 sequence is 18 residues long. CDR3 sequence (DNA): TGTGCCAGCAGCTTAGTTTTACGGTGGGACAGGTCAACCTACGAGCAGTACTTC. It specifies CASSLVLRWDRSTYEQYF.

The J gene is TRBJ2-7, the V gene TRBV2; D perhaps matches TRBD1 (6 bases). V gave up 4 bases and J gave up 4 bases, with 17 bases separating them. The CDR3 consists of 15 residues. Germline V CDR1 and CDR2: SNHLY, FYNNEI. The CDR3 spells CASSVPRGSLYEQYF. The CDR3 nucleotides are TGTGCCAGCAGTGTCCCCAGGGGAAGTCTATACGAGCAGTACTTC.

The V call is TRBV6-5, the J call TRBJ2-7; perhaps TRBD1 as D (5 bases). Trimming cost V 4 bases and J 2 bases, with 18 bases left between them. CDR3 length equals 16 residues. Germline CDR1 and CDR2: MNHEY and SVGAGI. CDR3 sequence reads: CASSSLRHRSTYEQYF. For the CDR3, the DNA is TGTGCCAGCAGTTCACTCCGGCACAGGTCAACCTACGAGCAGTACTTC.

The chain's CDR3 is CASSRGGTGNTEAFF. The CDR3 nucleotides read TGTGCCAGCAGCCGGGGTGGGACAGGGAACACTGAAGCTTTCTTT. The chain employs TRBV5-8 and TRBJ1-1; 8 nucleotides line up with TRBD1. The CDR3 extends over 15 amino acids. J was trimmed by 1 base and V by 4 bases; bases with no gene match: 6. CDR1 and CDR2 from the germline V gene are SGHTS and YDEGEE.

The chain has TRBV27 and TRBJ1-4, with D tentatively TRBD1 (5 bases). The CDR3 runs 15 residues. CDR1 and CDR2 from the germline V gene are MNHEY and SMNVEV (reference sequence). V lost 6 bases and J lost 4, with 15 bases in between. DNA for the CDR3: TGTGCCAGCAGCGTTACTCACAGGTTTAATGAAAAACTGTTTTTT. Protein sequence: CASSVTHRFNEKLFF.

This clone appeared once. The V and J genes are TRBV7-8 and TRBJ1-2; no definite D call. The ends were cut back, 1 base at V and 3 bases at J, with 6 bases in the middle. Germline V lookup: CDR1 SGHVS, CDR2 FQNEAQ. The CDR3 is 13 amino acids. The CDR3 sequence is CASSLDFDYGYTF. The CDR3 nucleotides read TGTGCCAGCAGCTTAGACTTTGACTATGGCTACACCTTC.

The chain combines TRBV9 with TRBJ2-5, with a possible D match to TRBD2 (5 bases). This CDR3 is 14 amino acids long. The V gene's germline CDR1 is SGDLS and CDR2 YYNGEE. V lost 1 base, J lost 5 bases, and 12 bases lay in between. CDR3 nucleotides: TGTGCCAGCAGCGTACCGGGAATAGGGGAGACCCAGTACTTC. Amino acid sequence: CASSVPGIGETQYF. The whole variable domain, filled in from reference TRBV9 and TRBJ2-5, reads DSGVTQTPKHLITATGQRVTLRCSPRSGDLSVYWYQQSLDQGLQFLIQYYNGEERAKGNILERFSAQQFPDLHSELNLSSLELGDSALYFCASSVPGIGETQYFGPGTRLLVL.

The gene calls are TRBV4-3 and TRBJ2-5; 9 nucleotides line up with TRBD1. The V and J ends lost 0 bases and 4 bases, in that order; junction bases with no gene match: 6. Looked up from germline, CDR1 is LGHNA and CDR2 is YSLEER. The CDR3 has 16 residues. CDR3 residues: CASSQERTGVGETQYF. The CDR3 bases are TGCGCCAGCAGCCAAGAGAGGACAGGGGTTGGAGAGACCCAGTACTTC.

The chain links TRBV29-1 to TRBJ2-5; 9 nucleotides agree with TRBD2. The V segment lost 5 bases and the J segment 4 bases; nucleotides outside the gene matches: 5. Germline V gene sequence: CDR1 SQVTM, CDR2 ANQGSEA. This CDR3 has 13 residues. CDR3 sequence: CSVTAGGGETQYF. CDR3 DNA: TGCAGCGTTACGGCGGGGGGGGGAGAGACCCAGTACTTC.

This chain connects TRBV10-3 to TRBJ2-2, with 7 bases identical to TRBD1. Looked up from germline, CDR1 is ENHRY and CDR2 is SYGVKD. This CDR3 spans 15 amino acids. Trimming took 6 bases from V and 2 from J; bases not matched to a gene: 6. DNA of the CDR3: TGTGCCATCAGATCCGGGACAGTCAACACCGGGGAGCTGTTTTTT. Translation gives CAIRSGTVNTGELFF.